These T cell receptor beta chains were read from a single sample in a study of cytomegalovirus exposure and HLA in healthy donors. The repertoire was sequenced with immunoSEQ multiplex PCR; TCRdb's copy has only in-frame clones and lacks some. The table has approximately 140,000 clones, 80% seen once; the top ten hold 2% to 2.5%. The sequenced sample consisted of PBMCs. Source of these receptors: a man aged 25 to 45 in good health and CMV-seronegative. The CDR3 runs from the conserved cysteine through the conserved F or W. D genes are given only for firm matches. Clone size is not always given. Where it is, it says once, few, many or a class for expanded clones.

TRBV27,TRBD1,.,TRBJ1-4,CASSLTGGADNEKLFF,TGTGCCAGCAGTTTGACAGGGGGCGCCGATAATGAAAAACTGTTTTTT
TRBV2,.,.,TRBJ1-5,CASSVARGGNQPQHF,TGTGCCAGCAGTGTCGCAAGGGGTGGCAATCAGCCCCAGCATTTT
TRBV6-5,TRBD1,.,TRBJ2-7,CASSLGQGIYEQYF,TGTGCCAGCAGTTTGGGACAGGGGATATACGAGCAGTACTTC
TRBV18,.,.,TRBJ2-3,CASSPGGGTDTQYF,TGTGCCAGCTCACCGGGCGGGGGCACAGATACGCAGTATTTT
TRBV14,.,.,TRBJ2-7,CASSQASGFYYEQYF,TGTGCCAGCAGCCAAGCGTCAGGGTTTTATTACGAGCAGTACTTC
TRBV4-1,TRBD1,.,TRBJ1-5,CASSPGQGAIQPQHF,TGCGCCAGCAGCCCGGGACAGGGGGCGATTCAGCCCCAGCATTTT
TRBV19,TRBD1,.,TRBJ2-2,CASSSGTGATGELFF,TGTGCCAGTAGTTCCGGGACAGGGGCCACCGGGGAGCTGTTTTTT
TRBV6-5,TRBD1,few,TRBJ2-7,CASSTRTGWSYEQYF,TGTGCCAGCAGTACCCGGACAGGGTGGTCCTACGAGCAGTACTTC
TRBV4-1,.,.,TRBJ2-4,CASSSQTRKYF,TGCGCCAGCAGCTCCCAGACTAGAAAGTACTTC
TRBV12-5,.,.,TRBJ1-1,CASGWTVNTEAFF,TGTGCTAGTGGTTGGACTGTGAACACTGAAGCTTTCTTT
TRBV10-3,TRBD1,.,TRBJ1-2,CAISETGGPTRYGYTF,TGTGCCATCAGTGAGACAGGGGGCCCTACCAGATATGGCTACACCTTC
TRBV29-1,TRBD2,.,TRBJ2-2,CSVGRLADTGELFF,TGCAGCGTTGGAAGACTAGCAGACACCGGGGAGCTGTTTTTT
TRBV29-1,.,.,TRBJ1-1,CSVGARVDTEAFF,TGCAGCGTTGGAGCCAGGGTTGACACTGAAGCTTTCTTT
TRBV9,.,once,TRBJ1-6,CASSAPAYNSPLHF,TGTGCCAGCAGCGCCCCGGCCTATAATTCACCCCTCCACTTT
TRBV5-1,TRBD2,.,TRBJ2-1,CASSISGSSYNEQFF,TGCGCCAGCAGCATTAGCGGGAGCTCCTACAATGAGCAGTTCTTC
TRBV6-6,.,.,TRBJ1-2,CASSYSGREGNHGYTF,TGTGCCAGCAGTTATTCCGGACGTGAGGGAAATCATGGCTACACCTTC
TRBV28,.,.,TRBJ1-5,CASRPDISNQPQHF,TGTGCCAGCAGGCCCGACATTAGCAATCAGCCCCAGCATTTT
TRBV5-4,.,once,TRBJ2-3,CALQDQGMSTDTQYF,TGTGCCCTACAGGATCAGGGAATGAGCACAGATACGCAGTATTTT
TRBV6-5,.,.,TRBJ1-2,CASSYSGAGTNYGYTF,TGTGCCAGCAGTTACTCGGGGGCAGGGACCAACTATGGCTACACCTTC
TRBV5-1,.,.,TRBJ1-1,CASSLNLGGRDTEAFF,TGCGCCAGCAGCTTGAATCTGGGGGGGCGGGACACTGAAGCTTTCTTT
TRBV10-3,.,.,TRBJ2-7,CAISESGLAYEQYF,TGTGCCATCAGTGAGTCGGGACTGGCCTACGAGCAGTACTTC
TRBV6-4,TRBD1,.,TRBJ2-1,CASSNTQGNEQFF,TGTGCCAGCAGTAACACACAGGGGAATGAGCAGTTCTTC
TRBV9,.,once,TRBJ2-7,CASSVGGLAYEQYF,TGTGCCAGCAGCGTGGGGGGGCTCGCCTACGAGCAGTACTTC
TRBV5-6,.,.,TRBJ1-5,CASSIRPNQPQHF,TGTGCCAGCAGCATCAGGCCGAATCAGCCCCAGCATTTT
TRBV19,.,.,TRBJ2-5,CASSIRRGQETQYF,TGTGCCAGTAGTATACGACGGGGACAAGAGACCCAGTACTTC
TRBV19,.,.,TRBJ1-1,CASSIASGMNTEAFF,TGTGCCAGTAGTATAGCGTCAGGGATGAACACTGAAGCTTTCTTT
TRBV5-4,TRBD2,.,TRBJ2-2,CASSLTSVNTGELFF,TGTGCCAGCAGCTTGACTAGCGTTAACACCGGGGAGCTGTTTTTT
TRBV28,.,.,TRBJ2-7,CASSLAHPYEQYF,TGTGCCAGCAGTTTAGCGCATCCGTACGAGCAGTACTTC
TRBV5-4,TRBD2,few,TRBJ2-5,CASSSAGTSQETQYF,TGTGCCAGCAGCTCAGCGGGAACGTCCCAAGAGACCCAGTACTTC
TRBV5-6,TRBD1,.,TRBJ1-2,CASSSRRTGYPRGDGYTF,TGTGCCAGCAGCTCGAGGAGGACAGGGTACCCCCGGGGGGATGGCTACACCTTC
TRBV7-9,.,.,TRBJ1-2,CASSSSDRDGYTF,TGTGCCAGCAGCTCATCCGACAGAGATGGCTACACCTTC
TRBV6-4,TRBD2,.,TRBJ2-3,CASSRLAGIFADTQYF,TGTGCCAGCAGTCGACTAGCGGGAATCTTTGCGGATACGCAGTATTTT
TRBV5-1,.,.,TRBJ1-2,CASSSQGSGYTF,TGCGCCAGCAGCTCACAGGGATCTGGCTACACCTTC
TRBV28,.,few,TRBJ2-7,CASTDLEGRFYEQYF,TGTGCCAGCACCGACTTGGAGGGGAGATTCTACGAGCAGTACTTC
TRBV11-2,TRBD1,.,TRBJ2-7,CASSPWTGTVSYEQYF,TGTGCCAGCAGCCCTTGGACAGGGACCGTCTCCTACGAGCAGTACTTC
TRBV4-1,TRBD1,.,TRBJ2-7,CASSQELAGQGTYEQYF,TGCGCCAGCAGCCAAGAACTTGCGGGACAGGGTACCTACGAGCAGTACTTC
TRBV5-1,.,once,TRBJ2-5,CASSLTQGRETQYF,TGCGCCAGCAGCTTGACACAGGGAAGGGAGACCCAGTACTTC
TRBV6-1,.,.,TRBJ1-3,CASSESISKPGNTIYF,TGTGCCAGCAGTGAAAGTATAAGCAAACCTGGAAACACCATATATTTT
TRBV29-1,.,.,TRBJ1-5,CSARLAASNQPQNF,TGCAGCGCCCGACTCGCGGCTAGCAATCAGCCCCAGAATTTT
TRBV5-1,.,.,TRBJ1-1,CASSLDWNTEAFF,TGCGCCAGCAGCTTGGACTGGAACACTGAAGCTTTCTTT
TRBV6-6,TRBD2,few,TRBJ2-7,CASSSRGGQGGREQYF,TGTGCCAGCAGTTCGCGGGGGGGGCAGGGAGGGCGGGAGCAGTACTTC
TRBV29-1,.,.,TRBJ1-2,CSTTANYGYTF,TGCAGCACGACAGCCAACTATGGCTACACCTTC
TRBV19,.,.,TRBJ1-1,CASSMLDTNTEAFF,TGTGCCAGTAGTATGTTGGACACGAACACTGAAGCTTTCTTT
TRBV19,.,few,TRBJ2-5,CATSSSVNGQETQYF,TGTGCCACCTCGTCGTCCGTGAACGGCCAAGAGACCCAGTACTTC
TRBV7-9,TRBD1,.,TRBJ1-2,CASSPLVGDRGNYGYTF,TGTGCCAGCAGCCCGTTAGTAGGGGACAGGGGTAACTATGGCTACACCTTC
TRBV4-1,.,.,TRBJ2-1,CASSQGPEGDYNEQFF,TGCGCCAGCAGCCAAGGCCCCGAGGGGGACTACAATGAGCAGTTCTTC
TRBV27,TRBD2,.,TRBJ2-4,CASSSRLAGSRFYF,TGTGCCAGCAGTTCTCGACTAGCGGGGTCACGGTTTTACTTC
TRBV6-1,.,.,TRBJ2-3,CASSPPTVSTDTQYF,TGTGCCAGCAGTCCCCCGACAGTTAGCACAGATACGCAGTATTTT
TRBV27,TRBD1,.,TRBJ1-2,CASSFQGGISYTF,TGTGCCAGCAGTTTCCAGGGGGGAATAAGCTACACCTTC
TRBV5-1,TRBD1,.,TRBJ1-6,CASTPGQGDNSPLHF,TGCGCCAGCACCCCGGGACAGGGCGATAATTCACCCCTCCACTTT
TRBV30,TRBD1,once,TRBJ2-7,CVGGGRGLNEQYF,TGTGTCGGAGGGGGCAGGGGGCTTAACGAGCAGTACTTC
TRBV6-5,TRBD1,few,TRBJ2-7,CASSRDSYEQYF,TGTGCCAGCAGTCGGGACAGCTACGAGCAGTACTTC
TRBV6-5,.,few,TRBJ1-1,CAGGGEAFF,TGTGCCGGCGGGGGTGAAGCTTTCTTT
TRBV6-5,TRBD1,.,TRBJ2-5,CASSYSDRGKTQYF,TGTGCCAGCAGTTACTCGGACAGGGGAAAGACCCAGTACTTC
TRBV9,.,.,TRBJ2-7,CASSAGGGMHHEQYF,TGTGCCAGCAGCGCTGGGGGGGGCATGCACCACGAGCAGTACTTC
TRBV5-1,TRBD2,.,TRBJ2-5,CASSLGGGQETQYF,TGCGCCAGCAGCTTGGGGGGGGGCCAAGAGACCCAGTACTTC
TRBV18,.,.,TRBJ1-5,CASSVRTDYQPQHF,TGTGCCAGCTCAGTCCGGACAGACTATCAGCCCCAGCATTTT
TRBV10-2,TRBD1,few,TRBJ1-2,CASSGGQGYGYTF,TGCGCCAGCAGCGGGGGACAGGGGTATGGCTACACCTTC
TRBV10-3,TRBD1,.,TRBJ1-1,CAIGTRQGGTEAFF,TGTGCCATCGGTACCCGACAGGGGGGCACTGAAGCTTTCTTT
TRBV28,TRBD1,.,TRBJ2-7,CASRTYAGGAGEQYF,TGTGCCAGCAGGACCTATGCAGGGGGCGCGGGGGAGCAGTACTTC